These 28 T cell receptor beta chains share one sample of origin, sequenced in a study of regulatory T cells in long-lasting Graves disease. Time point noted: newly diagnosed GD, antithyroid drugs for less than 3 months. TCR sequences were obtained from RNA taken from PBMCs. Building of the TCR beta libraries involved iRepertoire HTBI primers and Arm-PCR of CDR3 regions. One entry per CDR3 protein results from TCRdb running MiXCR on the multiplex PCR reads. The table has approximately 230,000 distinct CDR3 sequences, around 17% seen once. The sample in question was peripheral blood mononuclear cells (PBMCs), obtained at new diagnosis, from a patient treated with antithyroid drugs. The receptors come from a female donor with Graves disease.

V gene TRBV11-2 combines with J gene TRBJ2-1, with TRBD2 matching 15 bases. The V and J ends lost 5 bases and 5 bases, in that order; junction bases with no gene match: 10. Germline V lookup: CDR1 SGHAT, CDR2 FQNNGV. CDR3 length equals 18 residues. The CDR3: CASSPLGTSGRRHNEQFF. CDR3 DNA: TGTGCCAGCAGCCCCCTAGGGACTAGCGGGAGGAGACACAATGAGCAGTTCTTC.

This clonotype occurred many times. CDR3 loop: CASSPTGLFSTEAFF. CDR3 coding DNA: TGCGCCAGCAGCCCGACAGGGTTGTTTTCCACTGAAGCTTTCTTT. V gene TRBV5-1 combines with J gene TRBJ1-1; 7 positions agree with TRBD1. The V segment lost 4 bases and the J segment 4 bases; nucleotides outside the gene matches: 10. This CDR3 is 15 amino acids long. CDR1 and CDR2 (germline): SGHRS, YFSETQ.

This clonotype was seen repeatedly, ten times or more. The genes are TRBV12-3 or TRBV12-4 and TRBJ1-2; D may be TRBD1 (6 bases). CDR3 length: 13 amino acids. V dropped 5 bases and J dropped 4 bases, with 11 bases sitting between them. The CDR3 sequence is CASSPTGIYGYTF. The CDR3 DNA follows: TGTGCCAGCAGTCCAACAGGGATCTATGGCTACACCTTC.

As regards this clonotype: It is likely a read error, because the conserved phenylalanine at the end of the CDR3 is missing. No DNA is shown, since the ends of the CDR3 on it are uncertain; the CDR3 is the one TCRdb lists. The chain employs TRBV4-3 and TRBJ2-5; TRBD1 reflects the table's D call only, with no check against the DNA. Looked up from germline, CDR1 is LGHNA and CDR2 is YSLEER. A total of 17 residues make up the CDR3, ends included. CDR3 sequence reads: CASSQDSTGKMEETLYV.

This clonotype was counted ten times or more. This chain uses TRBV7-3 with TRBJ1-1, with TRBD1 as a possible D gene (6 bases). This CDR3 has 16 amino acids. V gave up 5 bases and J gave up 7 bases, with 23 bases separating them. Germline assignment: CDR1 SGHTA and CDR2 FQGTGA. CDR3 DNA sequence: TGTGCCAGCAGCACCACTTACCTGGACAGCAACGGTGAAGCTTTCTTT. Encoded protein: CASSTTYLDSNGEAFF.

This clonotype showed up just a few times. An end of the junction does not agree with germline; a read error may underlie this. This chain links TRBV5-1 with TRBJ2-1; TRBD1 matches 7 bases. This CDR3 has 15 amino acids. Per the germline V gene, CDR1 is SGHRS and CDR2 is YFSETQ. CDR3 region: CASSLEGVKGARQFF. The CDR3, as DNA: TGTGCCAGCAGCTTGGAAGGGGTAAAGGGGGCTCGGCAGTTCTTC.

This clonotype was recorded at least ten times. The chain is built from TRBV7-3 and TRBJ2-1; D perhaps matches TRBD1 (6 bases). V lost 5 bases and J lost 9, with 14 bases in between. CDR1 SGHTA and CDR2 FQGTGA come from the germline V gene. This CDR3 is 13 amino acids long. The CDR3 protein is CASSPTRGGEQFF. CDR3 bases: TGTGCCAGCAGCCCCACCCGAGGGGGTGAGCAGTTCTTC.

The rearrangement uses TRBV7-3 and TRBJ2-3, with D perhaps matching TRBD1 (5 bases). V lost 0 bases and J 3 bases, leaving 7 bases between the germline ends. Germline V gene lookup returns CDR1 SGHTA and CDR2 FQGTGA. The CDR3 loop spans 14 amino acids. CDR3 sequence reads: CASSLTPGTDTQYF. In nucleotides, the CDR3 is TGTGCCAGCAGCTTAACCCCAGGGACAGATACGCAGTATTTT.

As to this clonotype: A much bigger clone sits one base away, suggesting this may be a read error. This sequence joins TRBV9 and TRBJ2-1; 7 bases agree with TRBD1. V was pared by 0 bases and J by 10 bases, with 16 bases of the junction left unmatched. The CDR3 consists of 17 residues. Germline V gives CDR1 SGDLS, CDR2 YYNGEE. The CDR3 region is CASSVGDTGVRSYEQFF. CDR3 bases: TGTGCCAGCAGCGTAGGAGACACAGGGGTGAGGAGCTACGAGCAGTTCTTC.

The table lists this clonotype with many counts. The CDR3, as DNA: TGTGCCTTCTCCCTTAACAGCGGGAGAGATGAGCAGTTCTTC. Encoded protein: CAFSLNSGRDEQFF. V is TRBV30 and J is TRBJ2-1, with 8 bases fitting TRBD2. The CDR3 extends over 14 amino acids. Germline V gives CDR1 GTSNPN, CDR2 SVGIG (reference sequence). Trimming took 7 bases from V and 8 from J; bases not matched to a gene: 13. The complete variable domain, with remaining parts taken from reference TRBV30 and TRBJ2-1, reads SQTIHQWPATLVQPVGSPLSLECTVEGTSNPNLYWYRQAAGRGLQLLFYSVGIGQISSEVPQNLSASRPQDRQFILSSKKLLLSDSGFYLCAFSLNSGRDEQFFGPGTRLTVL.

The chain links TRBV20-1 to TRBJ2-1; D unclear. The V end lost 6 bases, the J end lost 6 bases, and 15 bases lay between the germline ends. The CDR3 is 13 amino acids. CDR1 and CDR2 (germline): DFQATT, SNEGSKA (reference sequence). The CDR3 sequence: CSARSGPRNEQFF. As DNA, the CDR3 is TGCAGTGCCCGGTCCGGACCCCGCAATGAGCAGTTCTTC.

With respect to this clonotype: It is likely a read error: a sequence one base away is far more abundant. The chain is built from TRBV7-8 and TRBJ2-1, with 9 positions matching TRBD2. The CDR3 runs to 17 residues. Germline CDR1 and CDR2: SGHVS and FQNEAQ. In nucleotides, the CDR3 is TGTGCCAGCAGCTTAGTCCCTAGCGGGGCAGGGTTCAATGAGCCGTTCTTC. This sequence encodes CASSLVPSGAGFNEPFF.

This clonotype came up a few times. The CDR3 protein is CASSLDSVGETQYF. The CDR3 DNA follows: TGTGCCAGCAGCTTAGACAGTGTGGGGGAGACCCAGTACTTC. The chain combines TRBV7-9 with TRBJ2-5; D not certain. Per germline, CDR1 SEHNR and CDR2 FQNEAQ (reference sequence). The CDR3 length is 14 residues. The V end was cut by 1 base, the J end by 5 bases, with 11 bases between.

The chain recombines TRBV4-1 with TRBJ2-2, with D tentatively TRBD2 (6 bases). The V end lost 0 bases, the J end lost 5 bases, and 7 bases lay between the germline ends. CDR3 length: 14 amino acids. The V gene's germline CDR1 is MGHRA and CDR2 YSYEKL. DNA of the CDR3: TGCGCCAGCAGCCAAGAGGGAGGAACCGGGGAGCTGTTTTTT. It is translated as CASSQEGGTGELFF.

The table lists this clonotype with a few counts. The CDR3: CASSPKGTGELFF. The CDR3 coding sequence is TGTGCCAGCAGCCCGAAGGGAACCGGGGAGCTGTTTTTT. The chain is built from TRBV7-3 and TRBJ2-2, with no clear D. This CDR3 comprises 13 residues. V lost 5 bases, J lost 5 bases, and 9 bases lay in between. Germline loops: CDR1 SGHTA, CDR2 FQGTGA.

The V call is TRBV19, the J call TRBJ1-4, with D unresolved. This CDR3 contains 14 residues. Trimming left V 3 bases short and J 2 bases short, with 7 bases between. CDR1 is LNHDA and CDR2 is SQIVND in the germline V gene (reference sequence). In DNA form, the CDR3 reads TGTGCCAGTAGTATGTCAAATACTAATGAAAAACTGTTTTTT. It codes for CASSMSNTNEKLFF. The full variable domain, its missing parts supplied by reference TRBV19 and TRBJ1-4, is DGGITQSPKYLFRKEGQNVTLSCEQNLNHDAMYWYRQDPGQGLRLIYYSQIVNDFQKGDIAEGYSVSREKKESFPLTVTSAQKNPTAFYLCASSMSNTNEKLFFGSGTQLSVL.

The table lists this clonotype with many counts. The chain carries TRBV20-1 and TRBJ1-2, with 10 bases fitting TRBD1. The CDR3 sequence is 14 residues long. The J segment lost 2 bases and the V segment lost 2 bases, leaving 2 bases of the junction unmatched. CDR1 is DFQATT and CDR2 is SNEGSKA in the germline V gene (reference sequence). In nucleotides, the CDR3 is TGCAGTGCTAGAAGGGACAGGGGCAACTATGGCTACACCTTC. Translation gives CSARRDRGNYGYTF.

Many counts were recorded for this clonotype. The J gene is TRBJ2-1, the V gene TRBV3-1; D gene ambiguous. The CDR3 has 15 amino acids. V shed 4 bases and J shed 3 bases, with 13 bases lying between them. From germline, CDR1 is LGHDT and CDR2 YNNKEL (reference sequence). The CDR3: CASSPSRASYNEQFF. CDR3 DNA: TGTGCCAGCAGCCCCTCACGCGCTAGCTACAATGAGCAGTTCTTC.

There are a few counts of this clonotype. This chain uses TRBV20-1 with TRBJ2-7, with 10 bases fitting TRBD2. V was clipped by 0 bases and J by 1 base; unmatched bases: 6. This CDR3 has 16 amino acids. The germline CDR1 and CDR2 sequences are DFQATT and SNEGSKA (reference sequence). The CDR3 sequence: CSARDVGLARSYEQYF. As DNA, the CDR3 is TGCAGTGCTAGAGATGTGGGACTAGCGAGATCCTACGAGCAGTACTTC.

This clonotype appeared many times. The genes are TRBV24-1 and TRBJ2-1; D is unclear. CDR1 and CDR2 from the germline V gene are KGHDR and SFDVKD. The germline V and J ends were trimmed by 4 bases and 5 bases, with 14 bases remaining between them. CDR3 length: 15 residues. In DNA, the CDR3 is TGTGCCACCAGTGACCCCAGGACGATTAACAATGAGCAGTTCTTC. Protein: CATSDPRTINNEQFF.

The chain carries TRBV10-3 and TRBJ2-2, with D unclear. V was trimmed by 2 bases and J by 2 bases, leaving 12 bases between them. Germline CDR1 reads ENHRY; CDR2 reads SYGVKD. The length of the CDR3 is 16 residues. The DNA for the CDR3 is TGTGCCATCAGTGAGGCAGTCGCAACTAACACCGGGGAGCTGTTTTTT. Its translation: CAISEAVATNTGELFF.

There are many counts of this clonotype. The chain joins TRBV11-2 to TRBJ2-3; 12 nucleotides align to TRBD2. The CDR3 has 16 residues. With V trimmed by 6 bases and J by 5 bases, 9 bases remained unmatched. Germline V CDR1 and CDR2: SGHAT, FQNNGV. CDR3 sequence reads: CASSNRLAGAVDTQYF. The CDR3 DNA follows: TGTGCCAGCAGTAATCGACTAGCGGGAGCGGTAGATACGCAGTATTTT.

As to this clonotype: Only one base separates this from a far larger clonotype, so it likely reflects a read error. The rearrangement links TRBV9 to TRBJ2-7, with D possibly TRBD1 on 6 matching bases. The CDR3 spans 13 residues. Trimming took 4 bases from V and 6 from J, leaving 14 bases between them. The germline CDR1 and CDR2 sequences are SGDLS and YYNGEE. CDR3 protein: CASSHEQGAEQYF. CDR3 nucleotides: TGTGCCAGCAGCCACGAACAGGGCGCCGAGCAGTACTTC.

This clonotype was seen many times. The chain combines TRBV4-3 with TRBJ2-7, with D tentatively TRBD2 (5 bases). Per germline, CDR1 LGHNA and CDR2 YSLEER. Trimming cost V 0 bases and J 4 bases, with 13 bases left between them. The CDR3 loop spans 15 amino acids. CDR3 DNA sequence: TGCGCCAGCAGCCAAGATTCGGGGTATGGGTACGAGCAGTACTTC. It translates to CASSQDSGYGYEQYF.

This clonotype was seen once. A single base is all that separates this from a far larger clone, so a read error is likely. This chain uses TRBV2 with TRBJ2-1; D is possibly TRBD2 (7 bases). Trimming cost V 10 bases and J 10 bases, with 20 bases left between them. From germline, CDR1 is SNHLY and CDR2 FYNNEI. The CDR3 runs 13 residues. The CDR3 region is CAMGRGTSYEQFF. CDR3 nucleotides: TGTGCCATGGGGAGGGGGACGAGCTACGAGCAGTTCTTC.

This chain links TRBV7-2 with TRBJ1-2; D is perhaps TRBD1 (5 bases). CDR1 is SGHTA, CDR2 FQGNSA, per germline. The V end was cut by 0 bases, the J end by 4 bases, with 21 bases between. This CDR3 comprises 18 residues. In DNA form, the CDR3 reads TGTGCCAGCAGCTTAGCGCAGGGTGCGGCGCATCGCCGCTATGGCTACACCTTC. It specifies CASSLAQGAAHRRYGYTF.

This clonotype was counted at least ten times. The rearrangement joins TRBV19 to TRBJ2-7; no clear D gene. With 1 base removed from V and 3 bases from J, the gap between germline ends came to 22 bases. Germline V gene data show CDR1 as LNHDA and CDR2 as SQIVND (reference sequence). This CDR3 contains 18 residues. The CDR3 coding sequence is TGTGCCAGTAGTATAGTTGGGTTAAGTGGCGAGCACGGCTACGAGCAGTACTTC. This encodes CASSIVGLSGEHGYEQYF.

There are many counts of this clonotype. This rearrangement joins TRBV29-1 to TRBJ1-5, with D tentatively TRBD1 (5 bases). V gave up 6 bases and J gave up 10 bases, with 22 bases separating them. From germline, CDR1 is SQVTM and CDR2 ANQGSEA. The CDR3 extends over 14 amino acids. CDR3 bases: TGCAGCGTGACCATCGGGGACGTCCAGGGACCCCAGCATTTT. Translated, it gives CSVTIGDVQGPQHF.